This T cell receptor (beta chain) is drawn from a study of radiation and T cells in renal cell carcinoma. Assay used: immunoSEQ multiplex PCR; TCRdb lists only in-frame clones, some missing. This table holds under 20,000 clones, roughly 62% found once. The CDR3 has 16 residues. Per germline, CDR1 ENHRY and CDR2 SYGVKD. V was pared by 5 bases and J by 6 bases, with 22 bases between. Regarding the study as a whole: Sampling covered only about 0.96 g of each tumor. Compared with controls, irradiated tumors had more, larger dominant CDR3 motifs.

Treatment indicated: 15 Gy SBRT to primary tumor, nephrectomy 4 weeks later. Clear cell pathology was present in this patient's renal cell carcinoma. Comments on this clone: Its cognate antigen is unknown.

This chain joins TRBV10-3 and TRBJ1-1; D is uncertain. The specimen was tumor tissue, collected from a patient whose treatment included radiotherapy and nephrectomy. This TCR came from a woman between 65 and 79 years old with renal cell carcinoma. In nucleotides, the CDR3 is TGTGCCATCAGTCCCACATCGGGAGGTTTTAGCCCTGAAGCTTTCTTT. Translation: CAISPTSGGFSPEAFF.